This T cell receptor beta chain was profiled in a study of Ad26.COV2.S vaccination and SARS-CoV-2 variants. Produced via immunoSEQ multiplex PCR; TCRdb's table is partial and in-frame only. The sample shows 350,000 to 400,000 clones, 70% to 90% of them seen only once. This sample's treatment: around 19 received Ad26.COV2.S at low or high dose, single or two shots; several received placebo; per-sample allocation not given. Samples analyzed were those drawn on day 63 after the first vaccine or placebo injection. In Boston, the donor was an adult between 18-55 years of age. Built on an Ad26 vector, the vaccine expressed Wuhan-strain SARS-CoV-2 spike. The study, taken as a whole, reports: The TCR breadth and depth analyses may have understated or missed part of the total T cell responses. Ad26.COV2.S recipients had broader spike-specific TCRs (P = 0.0014).

Regarding this clone: Its antigen is not known.

In germline, CDR1 is LNHDA, CDR2 SQIVND (reference sequence). Trimming took off 5 bases at V and 6 bases at J, with 13 bases between the two ends. This CDR3 has 13 amino acids. The V and J genes are TRBV19 and TRBJ1-1, with D possibly matching TRBD1 (5 bases). This receptor was obtained from a person aged 18-60 years who received the Ad26.COV2.S COVID-19 vaccine or a placebo. Specimen: peripheral blood, collected in a trial of Ad26.COV2.S vaccine versus placebo. For the CDR3, the DNA is TGTGCCAGTAGTCATGGCAGGGAGGCTGAAGCTTTCTTT. It specifies CASSHGREAEAFF. The entire variable domain, with the rest obtained from reference TRBV19 and TRBJ1-1, is as follows: DGGITQSPKYLFRKEGQNVTLSCEQNLNHDAMYWYRQDPGQGLRLIYYSQIVNDFQKGDIAEGYSVSREKKESFPLTVTSAQKNPTAFYLCASSHGREAEAFFGQGTRLTVV.